Presented here are 2 T cell receptor beta chains from one specimen sequenced in a study of blood T cell repertoires in COVID-19. Here immunoSEQ multiplex PCR was the method, and the copy in TCRdb shows in-frame clones only, minus some. The sample includes roughly 300,000 clones, nearly 90% of them seen just once. Sequencing was carried out using PBMCs or T cells enriched from blood (not recorded which). These receptors came from a woman aged 25 to 39 who had recovered from COVID-19.

J is TRBJ2-3 and V is TRBV5-1; 13 bases are shared with TRBD2. The germline V gene encodes CDR1 SGHRS and CDR2 YFSETQ. The V gene end was trimmed by 4 bases and the J gene end by 7 bases; junction bases not matched to a gene: 6. The CDR3 has 15 residues. The CDR3 is CASSPGLAGANTQYF. CDR3 nucleotide sequence: TGCGCCAGCAGCCCAGGACTAGCGGGGGCCAATACGCAGTATTTT.

This clone was seen a handful of times. The genes are TRBV20-1 and TRBJ1-3; D perhaps matches TRBD1 (5 bases). Per the germline V gene, CDR1 is DFQATT and CDR2 is SNEGSKA (reference sequence). Deletions cut 3 bases from V and 0 bases from J, with 12 bases between. The CDR3 extends over 15 amino acids. The CDR3 DNA reads as TGCAGTGCTAGTTGGGGCCAGTACTCTGGAAACACCATATATTTT. It specifies CSASWGQYSGNTIYF.